This entry is about one T cell receptor (beta chain). The CDR3 spans 18 residues. Profiling relied on immunoSEQ multiplex PCR, and the TCRdb table lists in-frame clones only, not all of them. Among tens of thousands of clones listed, around 94% were seen once. The data originate from a study of OX40 agonist ivuxolimab in advanced cancers. Study-level information: Melanoma, hepatocellular carcinoma, head and neck or renal cell cancer occurred in dose-escalation patients.

The chain combines TRBV21-1 with TRBJ1-2. TRBV21-1 corresponds to a pseudogene. Sequences were derived from CD4+ or CD8+ T cells sorted from blood, sampled in a trial of the OX40 agonist ivuxolimab. The sequence was obtained from an adult with an advanced solid tumor such as melanoma, head and neck, liver or kidney cancer. The CDR3 reads CASSKDSEGQGPNYGYTF. The CDR3 nucleotides read TGTGCCAGCAGCAAAGATTCGGAGGGGCAGGGACCTAACTATGGCTACACCTTC.